This is a list of T cell receptor beta chains from one sample in a study of beta chain features in type 1 diabetes. Profiled with immunoSEQ multiplex PCR; TCRdb holds only in-frame clones, not every one. Of 120,000 to 150,000 clones detected, under 60% appear once; the ten largest clones hold under 0.45%. Sequencing used Tregs from blood. The receptor source for this set is a man younger than 35 in good health. Each CDR3 is given without its conserved first and last residue. A D gene is named only where the DNA matches it firmly. The listing skips clone size in some rows; elsewhere it reads once, few, many or a size class.

v_call clone_size d_call cdr3_aa
TRBV7-9 - TRBD1 ASSLGQGVTDTQY
TRBV7-2 few - ASSFGREVSPLH
TRBV28 - - ASREYSNQPQH
TRBV6-5 - TRBD1 ASRGQGRWYGYT
TRBV5-1 - TRBD2 ASSLGLAGSETQY
TRBV6-5 - - ASSPVGARREKLF
TRBV27 - - ASSMRGSSYNEQF
TRBV30 once - AFGGTYEKLF
TRBV7-2 few - ASTLGGPRSGANVLT
TRBV10-3 few - AISSDSGQETQY
TRBV4-3 - - ASSQDFWRGEGYT
TRBV7-2 few - ASSLVGGDQPQH
TRBV19 - - ASSETATYNEQF
TRBV30 - - AWSVGAGRF
TRBV10-3 - - ATGYGGYEQY
TRBV30 once TRBD1 AWRDPGTGFSVAEAF
TRBV10-3 - - AIREGVNQETQY
TRBV9 - - ASSIGVAENTGELF
TRBV6-5 few - ASRTGLNGYT
TRBV30 - TRBD2 AWRSQREYSGELF
TRBV19 few - ASSTSWGDYEQY
TRBV6-6 - TRBD1 ASRTGGQGALPEQY
TRBV7-2 - - ASTGGAGGYEQY
TRBV30 - - AWSVLGSYGYT
TRBV7-9 few - ASSLGNQETQY
TRBV2 few - ASRLMYPPYNEQF
TRBV30 - - AWSDRPGANVLT
TRBV9 few TRBD1 ASSPGVRQGEKLF
TRBV28 - - ASRGGGRQPQH
TRBV4-3 - - ASTRLHNEQF
TRBV5-6 - TRBD1 ASSFGQGRYEQY
TRBV28 - TRBD1 ASRTVDRAYYGYT
TRBV5-4 - TRBD2 ASSLPVGAGMNEQF
TRBV7-2 few TRBD1 ASSFSRGQAYGYT
TRBV5-4 - TRBD1 ASSTTGEETQY
TRBV19 few - ASSLGGQPQH
TRBV28 few TRBD1 ASRPQGAGNQPQH
TRBV5-1 - TRBD1 ASSLGDRGLLGREAF
TRBV7-2 few TRBD1 ASSLTGGARYGYT
TRBV29-1 - - SGYRDTYGYT
TRBV7-2 - TRBD2 ASSFKKGGLALDEQY
TRBV27 once - ASRLRGRNEQF
TRBV9 - TRBD2 ASSGGGWNAYEQY
TRBV7-9 - TRBD1 ASSLPNAGQGGYEQY
TRBV14 few - ASSQARYGYT
TRBV30 - - AWSLAADSPLH
TRBV11-1 - - ASSHYGAYEQY
TRBV2 few - ASSEEYRENTGELF